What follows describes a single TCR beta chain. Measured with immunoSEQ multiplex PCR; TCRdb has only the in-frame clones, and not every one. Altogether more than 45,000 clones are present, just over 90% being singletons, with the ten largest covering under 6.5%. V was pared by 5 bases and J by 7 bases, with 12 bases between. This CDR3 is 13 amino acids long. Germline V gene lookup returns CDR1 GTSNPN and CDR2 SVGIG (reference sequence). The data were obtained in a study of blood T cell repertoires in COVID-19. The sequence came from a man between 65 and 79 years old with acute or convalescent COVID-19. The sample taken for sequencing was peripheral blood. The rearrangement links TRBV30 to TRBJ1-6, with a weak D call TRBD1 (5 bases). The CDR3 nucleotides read TGTGCCTGGCGACCCGGGGGGAATTCACCCCTCCACTTT. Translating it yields CAWRPGGNSPLHF.